This T cell receptor beta chain was identified in a study of PD-L1 blockade in urothelial cancer. Study summary: At 3 weeks (second dose) and 6 weeks after starting treatment, blood was analyzed.

The table came from immunoSEQ multiplex PCR; TCRdb's copy has only in-frame clones and leaves some out. The data contain about 110,000 clones, approximately 85% of them singletons. V was pared by 1 base and J by 7 bases, with 4 bases of the junction left unmatched. The V gene's germline CDR1 is KGHSH and CDR2 LQKENI. The CDR3 loop spans 15 amino acids. The chain combines TRBV18 with TRBJ1-4; 9 bases line up with TRBD1. Sequencing was performed on PBMCs, taken around atezolizumab (anti-PD-L1) treatment. This clonotype was obtained from a man aged 50 or older with urothelial cancer. The CDR3 loop reads CASSPLGQGGEKLFF. The CDR3 DNA sequence: TGTGCCAGCTCACCACTGGGACAGGGAGGTGAAAAACTGTTTTTT.